The 26 T cell receptor beta chains below were found in one sample sequenced in a study of Graves' ophthalmopathy and Graves' hyperthyroidism. The authors amplified TCR beta CDR3 regions, and they did so from RNA transcripts for repertoire sequencing. Second-round multiplex PCR came after first-round RT-PCR with HTBI primers. TCRdb ran MiXCR on the multiplex PCR reads and lists one entry per CDR3 protein. The table includes under 800,000 distinct CDR3 sequences, about a fifth detected once. The sequencing input was peripheral blood. These receptors came from a woman aged 18-29 years with stable Graves' hyperthyroidism. Some clones in this sample may be carry-over from other donors' samples.

This clonotype showed up many times. J is TRBJ2-2 and V is TRBV7-8; D is possibly TRBD1 (5 bases). CDR1 is SGHVS, CDR2 FQNEAQ, per germline. Deletions cut 6 bases from V and 6 bases from J, with 17 bases between. This CDR3 has 15 amino acids. CDR3 protein: CASRSQGRGSGELFF. CDR3 nucleotides: TGTGCCAGCAGATCCCAGGGCCGTGGATCCGGGGAGCTGTTTTTT.

The gene calls are TRBV6-5 and TRBJ1-5; D not certain. The germline V gene encodes CDR1 MNHEY and CDR2 SVGAGI. The CDR3 has 17 residues. Trimming took 2 bases from V and 5 from J, leaving 19 bases between them. CDR3 sequence (DNA): TGTGCCAGCAGTTACCAAATCCGGACCGTTGAAGATCAGCCCCAGCATTTT. Its protein is CASSYQIRTVEDQPQHF.

This clonotype showed up many times. The chain couples TRBV11-2 to TRBJ1-1, with 8 positions matching TRBD1. J gave up 8 bases and V 0 bases, and 8 bases lay outside the gene matches. Looked up from germline, CDR1 is SGHAT and CDR2 is FQNNGV. The CDR3 covers 15 residues. CDR3 coding DNA: TGTGCCAGCAGCTTAGATGCGACAGGGGTTCAGGAAGCTTTCTTT. It encodes CASSLDATGVQEAFF.

The genes are TRBV6-2 or TRBV6-3 and TRBJ1-1; D is ambiguous. Trimming shortened V by 7 bases and J by 1 base, and 10 bases separated the two germline ends. Germline V CDR1 and CDR2: MNHEY, SVGEGT. The CDR3 is 13 amino acids. This CDR3 reads CASTPTENTEAFF. The CDR3 region has the DNA TGTGCCAGCACCCCTACAGAGAACACTGAAGCTTTCTTT.

This clonotype was counted many times. One junction end disagrees with the germline gene, perhaps due to a read error. The rearrangement uses TRBV11-2 and TRBJ2-5, with 9 positions matching TRBD2. Germline V gene data show CDR1 as SGHAT and CDR2 as FQNNGV. The CDR3 runs 16 residues. CDR3 amino acids: CVSSLDGLALQETQYF. The CDR3 DNA reads TGTGTCAGCAGCTTAGATGGACTAGCGCTCCAAGAGACCCAGTACTTC. The entire variable domain, with the rest obtained from reference TRBV11-2 and TRBJ2-5, is as follows: EAGVAQSPRYKIIEKRQSVAFWCNPISGHATLYWYQQILGQGPKLLIQFQNNGVVDDSQLPKDRFSAERLKGVDSTLKIQPAKLEDSAVYLCVSSLDGLALQETQYFGPGTRLLVL.

A note on this clonotype: At one end, the junction sequence differs from germline, possibly due to a read error. The chain employs TRBV28 and TRBJ1-1; possibly TRBD1 for D (5 bases). Germline CDR1 MDHEN, CDR2 SYDVKM. The CDR3 consists of 12 residues. In DNA form, the CDR3 reads TGTGCCACCAGTGGGAGGGGAAAAGATGCTTTCTTT. Its translation: CATSGRGKDAFF.

This clonotype was observed at least ten times. This rearrangement joins TRBV6-2 or TRBV6-3 to TRBJ2-6; unclear D gene. This CDR3 comprises 15 residues. CDR1 MNHEY and CDR2 SVGEGT come from the germline V gene. Trimming took 7 bases from V and 0 from J, leaving 10 bases between them. The CDR3, as DNA: TGTGCCAGCACCTTCCAGAGCTCTGGGGCCAACGTCCTGACTTTC. Its translation is CASTFQSSGANVLTF.

J is TRBJ1-2 and V is TRBV12-3 or TRBV12-4; D gene uncertain. Deletions cut 2 bases from V and 2 bases from J, with 9 bases between. CDR3 length: 14 residues. CDR3: CASSLRVGNYGYTF. The CDR3 DNA sequence: TGTGCCAGCAGTTTAAGGGTGGGCAACTATGGCTACACCTTC.

A remark on this clonotype: A single base separates this from a much larger clone, so it may be a read error. The V gene is TRBV11-2, the J gene TRBJ1-1; D unresolved. The CDR3 loop spans 15 amino acids. CDR1 is SGHAT, CDR2 FQNNGV, per germline. This CDR3 is CASGLGGQPNTEAFF. CDR3 bases: TGTGCCAGCGGCTTAGGTGGGCAGCCGAACACTGAAGCTTTCTTT.

This clonotype has at least ten counts. This rearrangement joins TRBV7-2 to TRBJ2-5; a possible D gene is TRBD1 (5 bases). The V end lost 0 bases, the J end lost 5 bases, and 13 bases lay between the germline ends. The germline CDR1 and CDR2 sequences are SGHTA and FQGNSA. CDR3 length: 15 amino acids. The CDR3 sequence is CASSLAWQGGETQYF. The DNA for the CDR3 is TGTGCCAGCAGCTTAGCGTGGCAGGGTGGGGAGACCCAGTACTTC.

The chain carries TRBV4-1 and TRBJ2-2; unclear D gene. CDR3 length: 13 residues. Trimming pared 0 bases from V and 7 bases from J, leaving 6 bases between. CDR1 MGHRA and CDR2 YSYEKL come from the germline V gene. CDR3 nucleotides: TGCGCCAGCAGCCAAGAAACGGGCGGGGAGCTGTTTTTT. Its protein is CASSQETGGELFF.

This clonotype has a handful of counts. The V and J genes are TRBV12-3 or TRBV12-4 and TRBJ2-7; no clear D. The V end lost 7 bases, the J end lost 5 bases, and 12 bases lay between the germline ends. The CDR3 sequence is 12 residues long. The CDR3 DNA follows: TGTGCCAGCACCACTCCTGGGAACGAGCAGTACTTC. This encodes CASTTPGNEQYF.

The V gene is TRBV12-5, the J gene TRBJ2-7; 8 positions agree with TRBD2. CDR3 length equals 15 residues. Per the germline V gene, CDR1 is LGHNT and CDR2 is FRNRAP. With 4 bases clipped from V and 3 bases from J, the junction kept 8 bases outside the gene matches. The CDR3, as DNA: TGTGCTAGTGGTTCCCCCGGGAGGGTTGGCTACGAGCAGTACTTC. The encoded protein is CASGSPGRVGYEQYF.

This clonotype was recorded at least ten times. V gene TRBV28 combines with J gene TRBJ1-5; TRBD1 matches at 8 bases. Germline CDR1 reads MDHEN; CDR2 reads SYDVKM. CDR3 size: 17 residues. Trimming removed 6 bases from V and 3 bases from J; junction bases left unmatched: 13. The CDR3 DNA reads TGTGCCAGCAGACCCGACCAGGGGGCGCGAGTCAATCAGCCCCAGCATTTT. This translates into CASRPDQGARVNQPQHF.

The rearrangement joins TRBV27 to TRBJ1-2, with TRBD1 identical over 7 bases. Germline CDR1 and CDR2: MNHEY and SMNVEV (reference sequence). CDR3 length equals 12 residues. Germline trimming cut 8 bases from V and 7 bases from J; bases unmatched to any gene: 7. The chain's CDR3 is CASRQGEIGYTF. The CDR3, as DNA: TGTGCCAGCCGCCAGGGGGAGATTGGCTACACCTTC.

This clonotype showed up just a few times. At one end the junction does not follow the germline gene, possibly because of a read error. V is TRBV2 and J is TRBJ1-6; weak D call: TRBD1 (5 bases). The germline V gene has CDR1 SNHLY and CDR2 FYNNEI. CDR3 size: 14 residues. The CDR3 nucleotides are TGTGCCAGCAGCACAGGAAGTGGGAATTCACACCTCCACTTT. Its translation: CASSTGSGNSHLHF.

This clonotype has ten or more counts. This sequence joins TRBV11-2 and TRBJ2-7; 7 nucleotides line up with TRBD1. With 2 bases clipped from V and 4 bases from J, the junction kept 8 bases outside the gene matches. Germline V gene sequence: CDR1 SGHAT, CDR2 FQNNGV. The CDR3 is 15 residues long. The CDR3 reads CASSLFQDRRYEQYF. CDR3 DNA sequence: TGTGCCAGCAGCTTATTCCAGGACAGGAGGTACGAGCAGTACTTC.

V usage is TRBV19 and J usage is TRBJ1-1, with 8 positions matching TRBD1. Trimming at V came to 6 bases and at J to 5 bases, leaving 8 bases not matched to a gene. The length of the CDR3 is 14 residues. Germline values: CDR1 LNHDA, CDR2 SQIVND (reference sequence). The CDR3 DNA reads as TGTGCCAGTAGAGATGGACAGGGTGGAACTGAAGCTTTCTTT. It is translated as CASRDGQGGTEAFF.

This clonotype was seen more than once but under ten times. V gene TRBV10-3 combines with J gene TRBJ2-7, with TRBD1 as a possible D gene (6 bases). The V gene's germline CDR1 is ENHRY and CDR2 SYGVKD. Deletions cut 0 bases from V and 2 bases from J, with 11 bases between. The CDR3 spans 15 residues. The CDR3 DNA reads as TGTGCCATCAGTGAGTCGGAGGACAGCACCTACGAGCAGTACTTC. Residues: CAISESEDSTYEQYF.

The rearrangement links TRBV12-3 or TRBV12-4 to TRBJ1-5; the D is unclear. V lost 0 bases, J lost 7 bases, and 10 bases lay in between. The CDR3 contains 14 residues. In DNA form, the CDR3 reads TGTGCCAGCAGTTTAGCCCAACGTGAGCAGCCCCAGCATTTT. Translation gives CASSLAQREQPQHF.

This clonotype was observed a handful of times. Possible read error: a much larger clone is one base away. The chain has TRBV6-1 and TRBJ1-1, with D maybe TRBD1 (5 bases). CDR1 and CDR2 from the germline V gene are MNHNS and SASEGT. This CDR3 spans 15 amino acids. This CDR3 reads CASRAQGGENTEACF. The CDR3 region has the DNA TGTGCCAGCAGGGCCCAGGGCGGGGAGAACACTGAAGCTTGCTTT.

The V and J genes are TRBV5-1 and TRBJ2-2, with D uncertain. This CDR3 spans 13 amino acids. Looked up from germline, CDR1 is SGHRS and CDR2 is YFSETQ. Deletions cut 3 bases from V and 5 bases from J, with 8 bases between. This chain's CDR3 is CASSSGWTGELFF. For the CDR3, the DNA is TGCGCCAGCAGCTCTGGGTGGACCGGGGAGCTGTTTTTT.

The CDR3 bases are TGCGCCAGCAGCCAAGTAGGGCGGGGTTCCAATCAGCCCCAGCATTTT. Amino acid sequence: CASSQVGRGSNQPQHF. The J gene is TRBJ1-5, the V gene TRBV4-1; D is undetermined. This CDR3 has 16 amino acids. CDR1 and CDR2 from the germline V gene are MGHRA and YSYEKL. The V end lost 1 base, the J end lost 3 bases, and 13 bases lay between the germline ends.

This clonotype was counted once. V and J are TRBV24-1 and TRBJ2-3, with D perhaps matching TRBD2 (5 bases). The CDR3 contains 16 residues. V was pared by 1 base and J by 0 bases, with 10 bases between. The germline V gene has CDR1 KGHDR and CDR2 SFDVKD. The DNA for the CDR3 is TGTGCCACCAGTGATTTCGGGGAGCCTAGCACAGATACGCAGTATTTT. This sequence encodes CATSDFGEPSTDTQYF.

This rearrangement joins TRBV2 to TRBJ1-2, with D tentatively TRBD1 (6 bases). Deletions cut 7 bases from V and 3 bases from J, with 18 bases between. CDR3 length: 15 residues. Germline-derived CDR1 and CDR2 are SNHLY and FYNNEI. The CDR3 sequence: CASKLQGGGDYGYTF. As DNA, the CDR3 is TGTGCCAGCAAACTACAGGGAGGAGGGGACTATGGCTACACCTTC.

The genes are TRBV19 and TRBJ2-7; 11 bases line up with TRBD1. Trimming took 0 bases from V and 7 from J; bases not matched to a gene: 5. The CDR3 is 15 amino acids. Germline V gives CDR1 LNHDA, CDR2 SQIVND (reference sequence). Here the CDR3 DNA reads TGTGCCAGTAGTATAGAAGGACAGGGGGCGCAAGAGCAGTACTTC. As protein: CASSIEGQGAQEQYF. Full variable domain (remainder filled in from reference TRBV19 and TRBJ2-7): DGGITQSPKYLFRKEGQNVTLSCEQNLNHDAMYWYRQDPGQGLRLIYYSQIVNDFQKGDIAEGYSVSREKKESFPLTVTSAQKNPTAFYLCASSIEGQGAQEQYFGPGTRLTVT.